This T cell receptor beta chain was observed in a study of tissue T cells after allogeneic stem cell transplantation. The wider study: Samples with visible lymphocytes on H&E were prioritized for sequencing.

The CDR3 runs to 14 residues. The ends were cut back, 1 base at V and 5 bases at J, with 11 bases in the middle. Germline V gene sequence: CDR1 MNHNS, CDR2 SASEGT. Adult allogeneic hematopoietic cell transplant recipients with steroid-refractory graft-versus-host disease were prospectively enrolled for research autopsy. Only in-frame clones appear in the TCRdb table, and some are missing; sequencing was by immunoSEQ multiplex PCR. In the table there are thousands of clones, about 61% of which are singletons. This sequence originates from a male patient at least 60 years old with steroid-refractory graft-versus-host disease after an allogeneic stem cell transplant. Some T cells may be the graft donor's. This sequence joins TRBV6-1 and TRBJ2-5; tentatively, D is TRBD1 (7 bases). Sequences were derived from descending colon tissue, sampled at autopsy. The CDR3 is CASSEGAGGETQYF. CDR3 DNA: TGTGCCAGCAGTGAAGGGGCAGGGGGGGAGACCCAGTACTTC.